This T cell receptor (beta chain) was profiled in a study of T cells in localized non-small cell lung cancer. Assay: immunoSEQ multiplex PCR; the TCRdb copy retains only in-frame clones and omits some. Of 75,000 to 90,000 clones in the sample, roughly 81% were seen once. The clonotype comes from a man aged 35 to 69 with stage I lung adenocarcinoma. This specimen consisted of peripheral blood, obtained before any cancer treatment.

CDR3 bases: TGTGCCAGCAGTGACTGTCCAAGTCTCCTAGTCGACAATGAAAAACTGTTTTTT. It is translated as CASSDCPSLLVDNEKLFF. The rearrangement uses TRBV6-1 and TRBJ1-4; unclear D gene. This CDR3 comprises 18 residues. Germline lookup yields CDR1 MNHNS and CDR2 SASEGT. Trimming pared 3 bases from V and 5 bases from J, leaving 22 bases between.